One and the same sample provided the 13 T cell receptor beta chains below, sequenced in a study of blood T cell repertoires in COVID-19. TCRdb keeps only in-frame clones here, not all; method: immunoSEQ multiplex PCR. The repertoire consists of 200,000 to 300,000 clones, with 85% to 90% occurring once and the leading ten covering approximately 5.1%. Source material: peripheral blood. The receptors stem from an older woman with COVID-19, enrolled during active disease.

This clone was detected once. The genes are TRBV24-1 and TRBJ2-1; 7 nucleotides agree with TRBD2. Germline CDR1 KGHDR, CDR2 SFDVKD. V lost 4 bases to trimming and J lost 10 bases; unmatched junction nucleotides: 12. This CDR3 contains 15 residues. The CDR3 sequence is CATSDRGTMGLEQFF. CDR3 nucleotides: TGTGCCACCAGTGACCGGGGGACTATGGGGCTCGAGCAGTTCTTC.

The V call is TRBV28, the J call TRBJ1-4; 7 nucleotides match TRBD1. The CDR3 extends over 16 amino acids. Germline CDR1 is MDHEN and CDR2 is SYDVKM. J was trimmed by 6 bases and V by 5 bases; bases with no gene match: 12. CDR3 region: CASSPPRAGGYEKLFF. The CDR3 DNA reads as TGTGCCAGCAGTCCACCCAGGGCAGGGGGATATGAAAAACTGTTTTTT. Full variable domain (remainder filled in from reference TRBV28 and TRBJ1-4): DVKVTQSSRYLVKRTGEKVFLECVQDMDHENMFWYRQDPGLGLRLIYFSYDVKMKEKGDIPEGYSVSREKKERFSLILESASTNQTSMYLCASSPPRAGGYEKLFFGSGTQLSVL.

This sequence joins TRBV11-1 and TRBJ2-7; TRBD2 agrees at 8 bases. The CDR3 has 15 amino acids. CDR1 is SGHAT, CDR2 FQDESV, per germline (reference sequence). V trimming: 4 bases; J trimming: 1 base; junction bases outside the gene matches: 6. The CDR3 is CASSSSGSSSYEQYF. CDR3 nucleotide sequence: TGTGCCAGCAGCTCGAGCGGGAGTTCTTCCTACGAGCAGTACTTC.

The chain couples TRBV11-2 to TRBJ2-2, with a weak D call TRBD2 (6 bases). Germline assignment: CDR1 SGHAT and CDR2 FQNNGV. V was clipped by 3 bases and J by 5 bases, with 13 bases between them. The CDR3 contains 15 residues. The DNA for the CDR3 is TGTGCCAGCAGCTTCACGGGAGAGGGTACCGGGGAGCTGTTTTTT. Its protein is CASSFTGEGTGELFF. Complete variable domain (other parts from reference TRBV11-2 and TRBJ2-2): EAGVAQSPRYKIIEKRQSVAFWCNPISGHATLYWYQQILGQGPKLLIQFQNNGVVDDSQLPKDRFSAERLKGVDSTLKIQPAKLEDSAVYLCASSFTGEGTGELFFGEGSRLTVL.

This sequence joins TRBV6-5 and TRBJ1-1, with D perhaps TRBD1 (5 bases). The V end was cut by 7 bases, the J end by 5 bases, with 17 bases between. Looked up from germline, CDR1 is MNHEY and CDR2 is SVGAGI. The CDR3 covers 14 residues. CDR3 coding DNA: TGTGCCAGCACCCCACGGGCGGGGGAGACTGAAGCTTTCTTT. Protein product: CASTPRAGETEAFF.

CDR3 nucleotide sequence: TGTGCCAGCAGTTCGCCGACTAGTCTGGGTGAGCAGTTCTTC. Its translation: CASSSPTSLGEQFF. This chain uses TRBV28 with TRBJ2-1; weak D call: TRBD2 (6 bases). CDR3 length equals 14 residues. Between the trimmed V and J ends, which lost 4 bases and 9 bases, there was a span of 16 bases. Germline V gene lookup returns CDR1 MDHEN and CDR2 SYDVKM.

The chain has TRBV5-1 and TRBJ2-2; TRBD1 aligns across 9 bases. The V gene's germline CDR1 is SGHRS and CDR2 YFSETQ. J lost 3 bases, V lost 4 bases, and 4 bases had no gene match. CDR3 length: 15 residues. CDR3 loop: CASSLWTGDTGELFF. The CDR3 DNA reads as TGCGCCAGCAGCCTATGGACAGGGGACACCGGGGAGCTGTTTTTT.

The chain links TRBV6-2 or TRBV6-3 to TRBJ1-5, with TRBD1 as a possible D gene (5 bases). Germline V gene sequence: CDR1 MNHEY, CDR2 SVGEGT. This CDR3 is 12 amino acids long. Trimming took 2 bases from V and 7 from J, leaving 6 bases between them. The CDR3 sequence is CASSYPGQPQHF. In nucleotides, the CDR3 is TGTGCCAGCAGTTACCCAGGGCAGCCCCAGCATTTT.

The J gene is TRBJ2-7, the V gene TRBV28; TRBD1 matches 7 bases. Losses at the gene ends were 6 bases for V and 3 bases for J; bases not matched to a gene: 8. This CDR3 has 14 residues. Germline CDR1 is MDHEN and CDR2 is SYDVKM. The CDR3 loop reads CASRPGTVGYEQYF. As DNA, the CDR3 is TGTGCCAGCAGACCCGGGACAGTGGGCTACGAGCAGTACTTC.

The chain is built from TRBV28 and TRBJ2-1; D perhaps matches TRBD2 (6 bases). Per germline, CDR1 MDHEN and CDR2 SYDVKM. Trimming cost V 3 bases and J 3 bases, with 12 bases left between them. There are 15 residues in the CDR3. The CDR3 bases are TGTGCCAGCAGTTTTCGGGGGACCTTCTACAATGAGCAGTTCTTC. It codes for CASSFRGTFYNEQFF. Full variable domain (rest looked up from reference TRBV28 and TRBJ2-1): DVKVTQSSRYLVKRTGEKVFLECVQDMDHENMFWYRQDPGLGLRLIYFSYDVKMKEKGDIPEGYSVSREKKERFSLILESASTNQTSMYLCASSFRGTFYNEQFFGPGTRLTVL.

The rearrangement uses TRBV18 and TRBJ1-1, with D perhaps matching TRBD1 (6 bases). The CDR3 length is 15 residues. Germline V lookup: CDR1 KGHSH, CDR2 LQKENI. V gave up 6 bases and J gave up 4 bases, with 18 bases separating them. The CDR3: CASSRPGGARTEAFF. Written as DNA, the CDR3 is TGTGCCAGCTCGCGGCCGGGGGGGGCGCGCACTGAAGCTTTCTTT.

The chain links TRBV28 to TRBJ2-1; D might be TRBD2 (6 bases). Germline values: CDR1 MDHEN, CDR2 SYDVKM. The length of the CDR3 is 15 residues. V lost 3 bases and J 0 bases, leaving 9 bases between the germline ends. The DNA for the CDR3 is TGTGCCAGCAGTTTCACGGACTACTCCTACAATGAGCAGTTCTTC. Translated: CASSFTDYSYNEQFF.

V is TRBV30 and J is TRBJ2-1, with 11 bases aligning to TRBD2. This CDR3 has 14 amino acids. J was trimmed by 10 bases and V by 1 base; bases with no gene match: 6. Germline CDR1 and CDR2: GTSNPN and SVGIG (reference sequence). CDR3 DNA sequence: TGTGCCTGGAGTGGGCTAGCGGGAGGAAGAGAGCAGTTCTTC. Translation: CAWSGLAGGREQFF.